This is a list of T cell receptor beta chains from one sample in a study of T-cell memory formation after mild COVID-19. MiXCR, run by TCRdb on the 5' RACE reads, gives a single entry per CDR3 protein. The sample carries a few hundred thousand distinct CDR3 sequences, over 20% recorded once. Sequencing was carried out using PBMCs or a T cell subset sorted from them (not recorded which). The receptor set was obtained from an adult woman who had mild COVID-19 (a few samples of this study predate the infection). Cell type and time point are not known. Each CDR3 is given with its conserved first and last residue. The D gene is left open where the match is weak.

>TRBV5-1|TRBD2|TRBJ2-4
CASSLEPGLAGPQNIQYF
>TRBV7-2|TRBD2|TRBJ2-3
CASSFVGTSAFGDTQYF
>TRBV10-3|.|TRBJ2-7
CAISGARYEQYF
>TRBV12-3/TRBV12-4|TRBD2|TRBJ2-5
CASSAGLAGGRETQYF
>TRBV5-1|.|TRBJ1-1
CASSLVGRLNTEAFF
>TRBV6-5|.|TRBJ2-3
CASRATAGLTDTQYF
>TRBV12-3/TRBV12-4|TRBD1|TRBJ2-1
CASSRQGAGNEQFF
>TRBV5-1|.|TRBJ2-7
CASSLLGVVSSYEQYF
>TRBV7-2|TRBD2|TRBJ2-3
CASSGGGSVGTDTQYF
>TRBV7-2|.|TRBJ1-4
CASSLVHGSHEKFFF
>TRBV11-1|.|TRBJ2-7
CASSTSRALPPYEQYF
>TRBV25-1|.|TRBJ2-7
CASSELGGEQYF
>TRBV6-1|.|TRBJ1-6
CASSEAGLSSYNSPLHF
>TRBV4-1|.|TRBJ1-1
CASSQSGVLNTEAFF
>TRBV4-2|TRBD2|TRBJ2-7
CASSQVVLAGGYEQYF
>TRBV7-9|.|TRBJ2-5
CASNPIGGATRETQYF
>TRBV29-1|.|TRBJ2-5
CSVEFLAWTQYF
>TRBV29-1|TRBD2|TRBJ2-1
CSVEDPAGAGGYNEQFF
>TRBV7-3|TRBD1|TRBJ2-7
CASSPGQGEVEQYF
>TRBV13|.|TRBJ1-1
CASSLGPAGSMLTEAYF
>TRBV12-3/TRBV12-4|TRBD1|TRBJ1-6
CASSLEGQLNSPLHF
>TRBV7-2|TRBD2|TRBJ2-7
CASSYDSGRAHF
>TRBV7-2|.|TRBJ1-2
CASSPGAAERDGYTF
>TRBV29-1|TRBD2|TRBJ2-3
CSDLAGGIGDTQYF
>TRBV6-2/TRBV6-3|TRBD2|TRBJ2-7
CASSYSAGGEYEQYF
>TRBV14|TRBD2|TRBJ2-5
CASSQDPTGTSGGAYQETQYF
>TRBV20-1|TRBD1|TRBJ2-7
CSARDPKGTGGSYEQYF
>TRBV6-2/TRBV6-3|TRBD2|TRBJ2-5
CASTRLAGAGNQETQYF
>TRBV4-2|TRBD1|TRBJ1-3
CASSQGGQGAGNTIYF
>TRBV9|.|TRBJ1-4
CASSVAVTNEKLFF
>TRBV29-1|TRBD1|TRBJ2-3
CSYGQGGTDTQYF
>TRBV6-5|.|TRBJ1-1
CASRRGPEAFF
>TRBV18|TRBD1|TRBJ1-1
CASSPPGQGHVGTEAFF
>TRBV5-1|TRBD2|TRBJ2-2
CASSPQTSGRWNTGELFF
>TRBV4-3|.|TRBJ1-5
CASSQDPWTVNNQPQHF
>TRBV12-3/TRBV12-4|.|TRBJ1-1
CASSPDRTEAFF
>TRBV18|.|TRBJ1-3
CASSSAGQSSGNTIYF
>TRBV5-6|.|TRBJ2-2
CASSPDQNTGELFF
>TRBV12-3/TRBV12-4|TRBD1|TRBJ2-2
CASSRTGGNTGELFF
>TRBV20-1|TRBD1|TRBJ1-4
CSARDWTGTEKLFF
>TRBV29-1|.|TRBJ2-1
CSELTSSYNEQFF